The 27 T cell receptor beta chains presented below share a single source sample, sequenced in a study of T cell responses to AZD1222 COVID-19 vaccine. Sequencing used immunoSEQ multiplex PCR; TCRdb keeps in-frame clones, though not all of them. The table lists about 21,000 clones, roughly 82% of them singletons, with around 43% in the top ten. Material: peripheral blood, obtained on day 0 of AZD1222 vaccination. The receptors shown here come from an adult in good health.

This clone was counted once. The V call is TRBV9, the J call TRBJ1-5; D perhaps matches TRBD1 (5 bases). The CDR3 loop spans 15 amino acids. The germline gives CDR1 SGDLS, CDR2 YYNGEE. V dropped 3 bases and J dropped 5 bases, with 15 bases sitting between them. CDR3 in DNA: TGTGCCAGCAGCGCTGAATGGGGGGGGTATCAGCCCCAGCATTTT. Translation gives CASSAEWGGYQPQHF.

In its sample, this clone was seen a few times. The sample holds other DNA sequences that translate to the same CDR3. The chain joins TRBV6-1 to TRBJ1-2; 8 bases match TRBD1. Germline trimming cut 2 bases from V and 2 bases from J; bases unmatched to any gene: 4. Germline V gene lookup returns CDR1 MNHNS and CDR2 SASEGT. CDR3 size: 15 residues. The CDR3 DNA reads TGTGCCAGCAGTGAATGGACAGGGTCCAACTATGGCTACACCTTC. The encoded protein is CASSEWTGSNYGYTF.

The chain is built from TRBV10-3 and TRBJ2-1; 10 positions agree with TRBD2. Germline V gene lookup returns CDR1 ENHRY and CDR2 SYGVKD. The ends lost 0 bases at V and 8 bases at J; junction bases unmatched: 7. The CDR3 extends over 16 amino acids. The CDR3 bases are TGTGCCATCAGTGAGTCGTTAGCGGGGGGCCGGGATGAGCAGTTCTTC. Protein sequence: CAISESLAGGRDEQFF.

The rearrangement joins TRBV18 to TRBJ2-4; 12 nucleotides match TRBD2. The CDR3 consists of 16 residues. Per the germline V gene, CDR1 is KGHSH and CDR2 is LQKENI. Trimming took 3 bases from V and 2 from J; bases not matched to a gene: 2. CDR3 coding DNA: TGTGCCAGCTCACCCGGACTAGCGGGGTCCAAAAACATTCAGTACTTC. This sequence encodes CASSPGLAGSKNIQYF. Together with reference TRBV18 and TRBJ2-4, the CDR3 gives the full variable domain: NAGVMQNPRHLVRRRGQEARLRCSPMKGHSHVYWYRQLPEEGLKFMVYLQKENIIDESGMPKERFSAEFPKEGPSILRIQQVVRGDSAAYFCASSPGLAGSKNIQYFGAGTRLSVL.

This clone was seen only once. The chain is built from TRBV11-2 and TRBJ2-7; either TRBD1 or TRBD2 may supply D (7 bases each). The CDR3 covers 17 residues. CDR1 and CDR2 (germline): SGHAT, FQNNGV. V was shortened by 1 base and J by 0 bases, with 16 bases between the two germline ends. The CDR3 reads CASSLGQGGESSYEQYF. CDR3 nucleotides: TGTGCCAGCAGCTTAGGGCAGGGGGGGGAATCCTCCTACGAGCAGTACTTC. The variable domain in full, completed from reference TRBV11-2 and TRBJ2-7, reads EAGVAQSPRYKIIEKRQSVAFWCNPISGHATLYWYQQILGQGPKLLIQFQNNGVVDDSQLPKDRFSAERLKGVDSTLKIQPAKLEDSAVYLCASSLGQGGESSYEQYFGPGTRLTVT.

The V and J genes are TRBV4-3 and TRBJ2-7, with a tentative D call TRBD2 (6 bases). The germline V gene has CDR1 LGHNA and CDR2 YSLEER. The CDR3 consists of 14 residues. V was trimmed by 1 base and J by 3 bases, leaving 10 bases between them. This CDR3 is CASSQAIGSYEQYF. The CDR3 bases are TGCGCCAGCAGCCAAGCTATCGGGAGCTACGAGCAGTACTTC.

This clone has only a few counts. V is TRBV6-5 and J is TRBJ1-5; D is possibly TRBD1 (5 bases). The ends were cut back, 6 bases at V and 5 bases at J, with 17 bases in the middle. The CDR3 is 15 amino acids. The germline V gene encodes CDR1 MNHEY and CDR2 SVGAGI. CDR3 in amino acids: CASRRLQVLDQPQHF. CDR3 coding DNA: TGTGCCAGCAGGAGATTACAGGTCCTTGATCAGCCCCAGCATTTT.

The chain employs TRBV2 and TRBJ2-7; tentative D call: TRBD2 (6 bases). Per the germline V gene, CDR1 is SNHLY and CDR2 is FYNNEI. V lost 1 base to trimming and J lost 0 bases, with 10 bases between them. The length of the CDR3 is 15 residues. In DNA, the CDR3 is TGTGCCAGCAGTGAAGGCCTAGCGTACTCCTACGAGCAGTACTTC. Protein product: CASSEGLAYSYEQYF.

In its sample, this clone ranks as medium-sized (0.01 to 0.1%). J is TRBJ1-2 and V is TRBV1. TRBV1 is designated a pseudogene. The CDR3 totals 13 residues. This CDR3 reads CTSSRGPVMGYTF. For the CDR3, the DNA is TGCACCAGCAGCCGGGGTCCCGTGATGGGCTACACCTTC.

The chain is built from TRBV16 and TRBJ2-1, with unresolved D. The CDR3 loop spans 13 amino acids. Trimming left V 3 bases short and J 7 bases short, with 10 bases between. Germline-derived CDR1 and CDR2 are KGHSY and FQNENV. The CDR3 coding sequence is TGTGCCAGCAGCCATTTCCCCGCGAATGAGCAGTTCTTC. This translates into CASSHFPANEQFF.

Regarding this clone: Additional DNA sequences in this sample encode the identical CDR3. The V call is TRBV11-1, the J call TRBJ2-1, with no clear D. The V gene's germline CDR1 is SGHAT and CDR2 FQDESV (reference sequence). The CDR3 totals 13 residues. V dropped 1 base and J dropped 4 bases, with 5 bases sitting between them. CDR3 loop: CASSLGQYNEQFF. The CDR3, as DNA: TGTGCCAGCAGCTTAGGTCAATACAATGAGCAGTTCTTC.

Only one count was recorded for this clone. V gene TRBV6-5 combines with J gene TRBJ2-7, with a tentative D call TRBD1 (7 bases). CDR3 length: 13 amino acids. Germline-derived CDR1 and CDR2 are MNHEY and SVGAGI. V was cut by 5 bases and J by 7 bases, with 15 bases left in between. CDR3 sequence: CASSTRQGLEQYF. CDR3 nucleotide sequence: TGTGCCAGCAGTACGAGACAGGGACTTGAGCAGTACTTC.

The rearrangement uses TRBV10-3 and TRBJ1-2; D may be TRBD1 (6 bases). V was clipped by 7 bases and J by 1 base, with 13 bases between them. Germline V gives CDR1 ENHRY, CDR2 SYGVKD. The CDR3 loop spans 14 amino acids. CDR3 protein: CAIKGGTGNYGYTF. The CDR3 coding sequence is TGTGCCATCAAAGGGGGGACGGGTAACTATGGCTACACCTTC.

The chain joins TRBV15 to TRBJ1-4; D is unresolved. This CDR3 is built from 15 residues. The V end was cut by 0 bases, the J end by 5 bases, with 10 bases between. From germline, CDR1 is LNHNV and CDR2 YYDKDF (reference sequence). The CDR3 loop is CATSRDTRVNEKLFF. CDR3 nucleotide sequence: TGTGCCACCAGCAGAGATACAAGGGTAAATGAAAAACTGTTTTTT. The full variable domain, with the rest looked up from reference TRBV15 and TRBJ1-4, is DAMVIQNPRYQVTQFGKPVTLSCSQTLNHNVMYWYQQKSSQAPKLLFHYYDKDFNNEADTPDNFQSRRPNTSFCFLDIRSPGLGDTAMYLCATSRDTRVNEKLFFGSGTQLSVL.

In its sample, this clone was seen a few times. This chain links TRBV7-9 with TRBJ1-6; TRBD1 matches 8 bases. V trimming: 0 bases; J trimming: 8 bases; junction bases outside the gene matches: 3. CDR1 is SEHNR, CDR2 FQNEAQ, per germline (reference sequence). This CDR3 is built from 15 residues. CDR3 protein: CASSLATGGDSPLHF. For the CDR3, the DNA is TGTGCCAGCAGCTTAGCTACAGGGGGAGATTCACCCCTCCACTTT.

The chain employs TRBV4-1 and TRBJ2-1; 15 bases are a match to TRBD2. The trim removed 4 bases at V and 0 bases at J, leaving 13 bases unmatched. The CDR3 has 21 residues. Germline V CDR1 and CDR2: MGHRA, YSYEKL. This CDR3 reads CASSPSGLAGGPLNSYNEQFF. The CDR3 DNA is TGCGCCAGCAGCCCGTCTGGACTAGCGGGAGGGCCACTGAACTCCTACAATGAGCAGTTCTTC.

V usage is TRBV3-1 (or the pseudogene TRBV3-2) and J usage is TRBJ1-3; perhaps TRBD1 as D (5 bases). This CDR3 comprises 15 residues. V was pared by 7 bases and J by 0 bases, with 13 bases between. Germline CDR1 reads LGHDT; CDR2 reads YNNKEL (reference sequence). The CDR3 nucleotides read TGTGCCAGCACCCTTAGGGGAGGCTCTGGAAACACCATATATTTT. Its translation is CASTLRGGSGNTIYF.

This sequence joins TRBV5-1 and TRBJ2-7, with D perhaps given as TRBD1 or TRBD2 (5 bases each). Trimming stripped 4 bases from V and 2 bases from J, with 13 bases between. Germline values: CDR1 SGHRS, CDR2 YFSETQ. The CDR3 runs to 14 residues. In nucleotides, the CDR3 is TGCGCCAGCAGCACCGGGACGCCCGCCTACGAGCAGTACTTC. The encoded protein is CASSTGTPAYEQYF.

The chain carries TRBV27 and TRBJ1-6; D not certain. CDR3 size: 13 residues. The V and J ends lost 11 bases and 11 bases respectively, with 19 bases between them. From germline, CDR1 is MNHEY and CDR2 SMNVEV (reference sequence). The CDR3 DNA sequence: TGTGCCCGCGGCGGGCCGCAGGTGGCACCCCTCCACTTT. This translates into CARGGPQVAPLHF.

The chain combines TRBV28 with TRBJ1-2; a weak D match, TRBD1 (6 bases). The germline CDR1 and CDR2 sequences are MDHEN and SYDVKM. CDR3 size: 13 residues. The V and J ends lost 5 bases and 4 bases respectively, with 11 bases between them. The CDR3 DNA reads as TGTGCCAGCAGTCGACAGGAGAGCTATGGCTACACCTTC. As protein: CASSRQESYGYTF.

The rearrangement uses TRBV27 and TRBJ2-2; D uncertain. The CDR3 has 15 residues. Trimming removed 0 bases from V and 6 bases from J, with 11 bases in between. The germline CDR1 and CDR2 sequences are MNHEY and SMNVEV (reference sequence). CDR3 in amino acids: CASSLSISSPGELFF. CDR3 DNA: TGTGCCAGCAGTTTATCGATCAGCAGTCCCGGGGAGCTGTTTTTT.

The chain joins TRBV7-8 to TRBJ2-2, with 10 bases aligning to TRBD2. CDR1 is SGHVS, CDR2 FQNEAQ, per germline. V dropped 1 base and J dropped 6; count of bases not matched to a gene: 14. There are 19 residues in the CDR3. Written as DNA, the CDR3 is TGTGCCAGCAGCTTAGAGGGTCCTGGTCTAGCGGGAGCCTCCGGGGAGCTGTTTTTT. Amino acids: CASSLEGPGLAGASGELFF.

The V call is TRBV27, the J call TRBJ1-2; D not resolved. Germline values: CDR1 MNHEY, CDR2 SMNVEV (reference sequence). V lost 3 bases and J lost 3, with 8 bases in between. This CDR3 is 13 amino acids long. CDR3 loop: CASSLGRHYGYTF. The CDR3 DNA sequence: TGTGCCAGCAGTTTGGGCAGACACTATGGCTACACCTTC.

V is TRBV20-1 and J is TRBJ2-1; 7 nucleotides line up with TRBD2. J was trimmed by 7 bases and V by 3 bases; bases with no gene match: 9. The CDR3 sequence is 14 residues long. The germline V gene has CDR1 DFQATT and CDR2 SNEGSKA (reference sequence). The CDR3 coding sequence is TGCAGTGCTAGTTGGGGGGGGATGGGTAATGAGCAGTTCTTC. This sequence encodes CSASWGGMGNEQFF.

The chain links TRBV6-1 to TRBJ1-3; the D gene is possibly TRBD1 (5 bases). Germline values: CDR1 MNHNS, CDR2 SASEGT. The ends were cut back, 2 bases at V and 8 bases at J, with 10 bases in the middle. The CDR3 is made up of 13 amino acids. CDR3 protein: CASSEKGMDTIYF. The CDR3 nucleotides are TGTGCCAGCAGTGAAAAGGGGATGGACACCATATATTTT.

The V call is TRBV12-3 or TRBV12-4, the J call TRBJ1-5; D gene unclear. V was trimmed by 4 bases and J by 6 bases, leaving 7 bases between them. The CDR3 loop spans 12 amino acids. The CDR3 reads CASSSGRQPQHF. In nucleotides, the CDR3 is TGTGCCAGCAGTTCCGGTCGTCAGCCCCAGCATTTT.

V is TRBV2 and J is TRBJ2-5; tentatively, D is TRBD2 (5 bases). Germline CDR1 is SNHLY and CDR2 is FYNNEI. The CDR3 sequence is 13 residues long. V was pared by 6 bases and J by 5 bases, with 13 bases between. CDR3 sequence (DNA): TGTGCCAGCAGGGACGGGGTAGGGGAGACCCAGTACTTC. It is translated as CASRDGVGETQYF.